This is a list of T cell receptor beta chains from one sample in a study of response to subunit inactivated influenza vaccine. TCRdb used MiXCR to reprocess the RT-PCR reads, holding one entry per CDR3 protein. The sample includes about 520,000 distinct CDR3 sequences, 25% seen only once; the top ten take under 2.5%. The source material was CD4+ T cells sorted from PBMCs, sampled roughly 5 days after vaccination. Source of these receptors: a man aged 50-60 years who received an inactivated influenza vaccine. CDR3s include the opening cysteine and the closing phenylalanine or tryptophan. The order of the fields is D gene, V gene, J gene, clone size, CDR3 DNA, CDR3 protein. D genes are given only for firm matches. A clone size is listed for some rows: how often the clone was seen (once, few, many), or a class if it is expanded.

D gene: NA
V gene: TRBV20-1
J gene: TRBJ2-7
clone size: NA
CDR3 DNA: TGCAGTGCCCTTACTAGAGGCGAGCAGTACTTC
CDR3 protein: CSALTRGEQYF

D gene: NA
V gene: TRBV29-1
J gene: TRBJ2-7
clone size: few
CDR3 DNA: TGCAGCGCCCGGGACGGTCTAGGGGAGCAGTACTTC
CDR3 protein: CSARDGLGEQYF

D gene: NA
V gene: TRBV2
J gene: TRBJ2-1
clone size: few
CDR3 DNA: TGTGCCAGCAGTAGTCGGGTCGGCTCATACTCCAATGAGCAGTTCTTC
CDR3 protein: CASSSRVGSYSNEQFF

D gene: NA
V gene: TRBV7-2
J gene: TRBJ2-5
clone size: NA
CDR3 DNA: TGTGCCAGCAGCGTCTACCGGGGTGCGTACCAAGAGACCCAGTACTTC
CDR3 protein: CASSVYRGAYQETQYF

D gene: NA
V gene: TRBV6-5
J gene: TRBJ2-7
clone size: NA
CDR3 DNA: TGTGCCAGCAGTTACTCGGGGACTTACGAGCAGTACTTC
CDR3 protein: CASSYSGTYEQYF

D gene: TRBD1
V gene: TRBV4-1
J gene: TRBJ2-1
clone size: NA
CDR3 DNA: TGCGCCAGCAGGAAAGGACAGGGCTTCTACAATGAGCAGTTCTTC
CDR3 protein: CASRKGQGFYNEQFF

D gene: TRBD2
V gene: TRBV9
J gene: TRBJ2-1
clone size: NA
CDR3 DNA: TGTGCCAGCAGCGGGGTTCTAGCGGGGAATGAGCAGTTCTTC
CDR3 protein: CASSGVLAGNEQFF

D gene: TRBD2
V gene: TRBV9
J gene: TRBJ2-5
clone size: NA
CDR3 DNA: TGTGCCAGCAGCGTACTAGCGGGACAAGAGACACAGTACTTC
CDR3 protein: CASSVLAGQETQYF

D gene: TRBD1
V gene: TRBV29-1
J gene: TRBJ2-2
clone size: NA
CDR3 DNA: TGCAGCGCTACGACAGGGTTGGGCGGGGAGCTGTTTTTT
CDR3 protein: CSATTGLGGELFF

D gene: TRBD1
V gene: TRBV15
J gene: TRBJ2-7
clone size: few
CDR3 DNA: TGTGCCACCAGCAGGGGACAGAGTCCCTACGAGCAGTACTTC
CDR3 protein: CATSRGQSPYEQYF

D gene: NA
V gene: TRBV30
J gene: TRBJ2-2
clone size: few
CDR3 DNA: TGTGCCTGGAGTCAGGCAGGGCTTTTGCTGTTTTTT
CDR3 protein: CAWSQAGLLLFF

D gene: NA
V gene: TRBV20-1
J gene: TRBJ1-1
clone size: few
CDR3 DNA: TGCAGTGCTAGAGATTCGTCTGCAGGGGCCCTGAACACTGAAGCTTTCTTT
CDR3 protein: CSARDSSAGALNTEAFF

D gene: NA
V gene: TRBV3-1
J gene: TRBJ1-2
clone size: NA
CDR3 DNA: TGTGCCAGCAGCCGGGACATGGGGCTGTACTATGGCTACACCTTC
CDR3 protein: CASSRDMGLYYGYTF

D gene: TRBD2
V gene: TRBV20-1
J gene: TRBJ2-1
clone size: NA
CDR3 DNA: TGCAGTGCGAGGACTAGCGGACCGAGCTCCTACAATGAGCAGTTCTTC
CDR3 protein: CSARTSGPSSYNEQFF

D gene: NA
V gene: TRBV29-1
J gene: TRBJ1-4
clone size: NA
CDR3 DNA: TGCAGCGCTGGACGGACTAATGAAAAACTGTTTTTT
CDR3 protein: CSAGRTNEKLFF

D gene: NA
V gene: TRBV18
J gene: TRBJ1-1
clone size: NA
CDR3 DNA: TGTGCCAGCTCACCGGCAGGGTTGAACACTGAAGCTTTCTTT
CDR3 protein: CASSPAGLNTEAFF

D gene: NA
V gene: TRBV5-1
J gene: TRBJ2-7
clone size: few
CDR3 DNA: TGCGCCAGCAGCTTTTTCGGGACGCCTCCCGGGCAGTACTTC
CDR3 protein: CASSFFGTPPGQYF

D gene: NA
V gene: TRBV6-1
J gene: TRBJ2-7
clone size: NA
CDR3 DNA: TGTGCCAGCACTCAGGCGCAGGGTGCTTACGAGCAGTACTTC
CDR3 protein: CASTQAQGAYEQYF

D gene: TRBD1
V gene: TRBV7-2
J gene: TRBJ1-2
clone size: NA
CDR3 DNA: TGTGCCAGCAGCTTAGGGGGACAGGGGCCCACCTATGGCTACACCTTC
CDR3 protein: CASSLGGQGPTYGYTF

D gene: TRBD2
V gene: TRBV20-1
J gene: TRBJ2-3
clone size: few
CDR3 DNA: TGCAGTGCTAGAGGGACTAGCGGCCAACTACGGGATACGCAGTATTTT
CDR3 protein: CSARGTSGQLRDTQYF

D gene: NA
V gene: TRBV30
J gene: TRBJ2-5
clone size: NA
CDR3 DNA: TGTGCCTGGAGTGACCGGGGCCTGCGAGAGACCCAGTACTTC
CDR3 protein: CAWSDRGLRETQYF

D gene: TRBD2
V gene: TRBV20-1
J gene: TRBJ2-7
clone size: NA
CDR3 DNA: TGCAGTGCTAGAGATGCTAAGCGGGGGCACTACGAGCAGTACTTC
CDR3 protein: CSARDAKRGHYEQYF

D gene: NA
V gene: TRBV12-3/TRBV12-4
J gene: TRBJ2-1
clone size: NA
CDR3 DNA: TGTGCCAGCAACCTGCGGGGGCCTCTAAACAATGAGCAGTTCTTC
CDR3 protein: CASNLRGPLNNEQFF

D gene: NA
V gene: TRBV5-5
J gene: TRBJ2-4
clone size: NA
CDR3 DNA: TGTGCCAGCAGCTTGGCAACGGGACACTTAGCCAAAAACATTCAGTACTTC
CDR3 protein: CASSLATGHLAKNIQYF

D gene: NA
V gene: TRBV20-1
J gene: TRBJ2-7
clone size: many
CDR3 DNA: TGCAGTGCTAGAGATAGGCCCCGTCGGGGCGAGCAGTACTTC
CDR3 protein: CSARDRPRRGEQYF

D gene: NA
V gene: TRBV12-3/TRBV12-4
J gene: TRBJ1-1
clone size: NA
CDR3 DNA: TGTGCCAGCAGGGAGCGCGACACTGAAGCTTTCTTT
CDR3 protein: CASRERDTEAFF

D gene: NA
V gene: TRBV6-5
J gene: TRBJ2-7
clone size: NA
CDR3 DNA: TGTGCCACTAGGAGTTTTTACGAGCAGTACTTC
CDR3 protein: CATRSFYEQYF

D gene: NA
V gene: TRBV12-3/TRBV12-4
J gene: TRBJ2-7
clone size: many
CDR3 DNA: TGTGCCAGCAGCACAGGGTCCTACGAGCAGTACTTC
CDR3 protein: CASSTGSYEQYF

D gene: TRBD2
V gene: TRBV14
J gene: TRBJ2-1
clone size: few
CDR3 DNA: TGTGCCAGCAGCCAACTAGCGGTCCTAGGGAACAATGAGCAGTTCTTC
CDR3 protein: CASSQLAVLGNNEQFF

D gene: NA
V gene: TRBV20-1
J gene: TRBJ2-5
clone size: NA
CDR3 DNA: TGCAGTGCTAGTATCGGAGGGCAAGAGACCCAGTACTTC
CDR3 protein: CSASIGGQETQYF

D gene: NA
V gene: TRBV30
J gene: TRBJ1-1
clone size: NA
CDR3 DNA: TGTGCCTGGAGTACAGGGATGAACACTGAAGCTTTCTTT
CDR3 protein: CAWSTGMNTEAFF

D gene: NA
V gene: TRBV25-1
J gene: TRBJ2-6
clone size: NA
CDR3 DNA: TGTGCCAGCAGTGATCAGGGAAGACCTGGGGCCAACGTCCTGACTTTC
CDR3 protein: CASSDQGRPGANVLTF

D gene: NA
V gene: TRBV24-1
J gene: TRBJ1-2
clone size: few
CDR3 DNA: TGTGCCACCAGTGATTATCCAGGGAACTATGGCTACACCTTC
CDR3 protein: CATSDYPGNYGYTF

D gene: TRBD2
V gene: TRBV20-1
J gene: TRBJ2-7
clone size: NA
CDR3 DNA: TGCAGTGCTAGAGGCGTAATGGCGGGGGGCGGCTACGAGCAGTACTTC
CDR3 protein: CSARGVMAGGGYEQYF

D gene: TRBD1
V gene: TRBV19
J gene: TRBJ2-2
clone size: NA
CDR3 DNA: TGTGCCAGCAGACAGGGTGGGGAGCTGTTTTTT
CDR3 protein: CASRQGGELFF

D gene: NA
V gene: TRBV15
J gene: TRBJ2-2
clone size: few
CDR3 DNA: TGTGCCACCAGCCCGAGGGTAGCGGAGGAGCTGTTTTTT
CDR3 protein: CATSPRVAEELFF

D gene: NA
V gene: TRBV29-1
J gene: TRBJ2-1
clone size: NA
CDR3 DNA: TGCAGCGGACACCACAATGAGCAGTTCTTC
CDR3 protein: CSGHHNEQFF

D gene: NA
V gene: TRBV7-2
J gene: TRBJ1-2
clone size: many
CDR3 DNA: TGTGCCAGCAGCCCCGACAGTAACTATGGCTACACCTTC
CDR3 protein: CASSPDSNYGYTF

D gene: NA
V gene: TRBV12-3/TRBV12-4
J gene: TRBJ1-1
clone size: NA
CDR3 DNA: TGTGCCAGCAGTTTTGCAGGGAGGACTGAAGCTTTCTTT
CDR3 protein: CASSFAGRTEAFF

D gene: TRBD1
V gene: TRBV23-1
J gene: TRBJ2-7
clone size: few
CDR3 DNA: TGCGCCAGCAGTCAATCGGCAGGGGGAAGATGGATCTACGAGCAGTACTTC
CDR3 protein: CASSQSAGGRWIYEQYF

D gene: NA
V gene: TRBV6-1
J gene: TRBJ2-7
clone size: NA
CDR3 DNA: TGTGCCACGCGTCGGTCCGGAAGCTCCTACGAGCAGTACTTC
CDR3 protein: CATRRSGSSYEQYF

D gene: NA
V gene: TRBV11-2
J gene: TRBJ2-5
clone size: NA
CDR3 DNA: TGTGCCAGCAGCTCCCGACGACCAAACAGGGGACGGGGGGAGACCCAGTACTTC
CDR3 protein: CASSSRRPNRGRGETQYF

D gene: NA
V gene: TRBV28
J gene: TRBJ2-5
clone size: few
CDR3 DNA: TGTGCCAGCAGTTTTAGTTGGGATAGCGGAACACAAGAGACCCAGTACTTC
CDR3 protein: CASSFSWDSGTQETQYF

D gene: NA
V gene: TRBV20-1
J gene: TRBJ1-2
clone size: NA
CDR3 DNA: TGCAGTCTTAGTCGGGGGGGGTACGGCTACACCTTC
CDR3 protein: CSLSRGGYGYTF

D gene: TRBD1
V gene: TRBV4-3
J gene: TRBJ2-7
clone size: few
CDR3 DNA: TGCGCCAGCAGCCAAGTTCAGGGGGACTACGAGCAGTACTTC
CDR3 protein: CASSQVQGDYEQYF

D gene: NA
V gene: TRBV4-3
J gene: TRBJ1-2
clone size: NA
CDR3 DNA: TGCGCCAGCAGCCTTGGAATGGGTGGTCGCTACACCTTC
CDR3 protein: CASSLGMGGRYTF

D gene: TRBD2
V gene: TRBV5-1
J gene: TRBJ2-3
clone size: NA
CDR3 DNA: TGCGCCAGCAGCCTCGGTAGTGCGGGGGGGTATGAAGATACGCAGTATTTT
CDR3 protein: CASSLGSAGGYEDTQYF